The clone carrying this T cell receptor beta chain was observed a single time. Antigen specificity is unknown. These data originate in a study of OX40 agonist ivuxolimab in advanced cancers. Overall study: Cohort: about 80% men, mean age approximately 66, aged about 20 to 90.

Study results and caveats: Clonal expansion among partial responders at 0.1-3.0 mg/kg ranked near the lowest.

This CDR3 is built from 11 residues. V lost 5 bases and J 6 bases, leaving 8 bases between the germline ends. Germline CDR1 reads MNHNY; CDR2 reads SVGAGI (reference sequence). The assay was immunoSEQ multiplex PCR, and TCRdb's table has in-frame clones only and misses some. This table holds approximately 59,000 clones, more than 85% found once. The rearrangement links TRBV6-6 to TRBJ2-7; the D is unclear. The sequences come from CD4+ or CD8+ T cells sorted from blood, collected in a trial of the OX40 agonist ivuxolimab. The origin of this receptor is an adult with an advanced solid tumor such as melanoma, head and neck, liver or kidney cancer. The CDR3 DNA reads TGTGCCAGCAGTAGATTCCCCGAGCAGTACTTC. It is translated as CASSRFPEQYF.